The clone carrying this T cell receptor beta chain has just a few counts. Its antigen is not identified. The source of the sample is a study of T-cell memory formation after mild COVID-19. Study summary: TCR clusters were largely donor specific.

CDR1 SEHNR and CDR2 FQNEAQ come from the germline V gene (reference sequence). Trimming stripped 0 bases from V and 1 base from J, with 16 bases between. CDR3 length: 18 amino acids. Overall study results and limits: Contracting clones from day 15 to 85 showed balanced CD4/CD8; later expanders favored CD4+.

TCRdb re-called the 5' RACE reads through MiXCR, storing one row per CDR3 protein. The sample holds a few hundred thousand distinct CDR3 sequences, 25% to 30% seen once. The receptor was isolated from an adult woman who had mild COVID-19 (a few samples of this study predate the infection). Cell type and time point are not known. V and J are TRBV7-9 and TRBJ1-5; no clear D gene. Material: PBMCs or a T cell subset sorted from them (not recorded which). CDR3 region: CASSLANGRGQSNQPQHF. The DNA for the CDR3 is TGTGCCAGCAGCTTAGCGAACGGTAGAGGGCAAAGCAATCAGCCCCAGCATTTT.